A selection of T cell receptor beta chains follows, all from one sample in a study of CD8+ T cells in alopecia areata. Produced via immunoSEQ multiplex PCR; TCRdb's table is partial and in-frame only. The sample lists 100,000 to 150,000 clones; around 50% were seen once. The sequencing here drew on CD4+ T cells sorted from blood, taken at week 0. These receptors all stem from a human donor with alopecia areata. Each CDR3 is given with its conserved first and last residue. The order of the fields is CDR3 DNA, CDR3 protein, D gene, J gene, clone size, V gene. The D gene is left open where the match is weak. The size of a clone is reported for some rows only, either as once, few or many, or as a class for expanded clones.

CDR3 DNA: TGTGCCAGCAGCTTATCAGGGACTAATAATTCACCCCTCCACTTT
CDR3 protein: CASSLSGTNNSPLHF
D gene: NA
J gene: TRBJ1-6
clone size: NA
V gene: TRBV11-2

CDR3 DNA: TGCAGCGTTGCATTGAGGCTAGCGGACTACAATGAGCAGTTCTTC
CDR3 protein: CSVALRLADYNEQFF
D gene: TRBD2
J gene: TRBJ2-1
clone size: NA
V gene: TRBV29-1

CDR3 DNA: TGTGCCACCAGCGGATCAGACACAGATACGCGGTATTTT
CDR3 protein: CATSGSDTDTRYF
D gene: NA
J gene: TRBJ2-3
clone size: NA
V gene: TRBV15

CDR3 DNA: TGCGCCAGCAGCGCCACGACCGCGAACACTGAAGCTTTCTTT
CDR3 protein: CASSATTANTEAFF
D gene: NA
J gene: TRBJ1-1
clone size: NA
V gene: TRBV5-1

CDR3 DNA: TGTGCCAGCAGCCCAAACAGGGCACGTCACAATGAGCAGTTCTTC
CDR3 protein: CASSPNRARHNEQFF
D gene: NA
J gene: TRBJ2-1
clone size: few
V gene: TRBV7-2

CDR3 DNA: TGTGCCAGCAGCTTATTCGCAGGGGTCGACACCGGGGAGCTGTTTTTT
CDR3 protein: CASSLFAGVDTGELFF
D gene: NA
J gene: TRBJ2-2
clone size: medium-sized
V gene: TRBV7-3

CDR3 DNA: TGTGCCAGCAGCTTAAGCTCTCAAGAGACCCAGTACTTC
CDR3 protein: CASSLSSQETQYF
D gene: NA
J gene: TRBJ2-5
clone size: NA
V gene: TRBV7-3

CDR3 DNA: TGTGCCAGCAGTTACAGGGGGCAAGAGACCCAGTACTTC
CDR3 protein: CASSYRGQETQYF
D gene: NA
J gene: TRBJ2-5
clone size: NA
V gene: TRBV6-5

CDR3 DNA: TGTGCCAGCACCCGTTCAGTGGCCGGGGAGCTGTTTTTT
CDR3 protein: CASTRSVAGELFF
D gene: NA
J gene: TRBJ2-2
clone size: NA
V gene: TRBV6-5

CDR3 DNA: TGTGCCATCAGTAACACCGCCTACAATGAGCAGTTCTTC
CDR3 protein: CAISNTAYNEQFF
D gene: NA
J gene: TRBJ2-1
clone size: NA
V gene: TRBV10-3

CDR3 DNA: TGCGCCAGCTCGAATCCGGGGAACACTGAAGCTTTCTTT
CDR3 protein: CASSNPGNTEAFF
D gene: NA
J gene: TRBJ1-1
clone size: NA
V gene: TRBV5-1

CDR3 DNA: TGTGCCAGCACCACTGAGTCCAACAATGAGCAGTTCTTC
CDR3 protein: CASTTESNNEQFF
D gene: NA
J gene: TRBJ2-1
clone size: few
V gene: TRBV27

CDR3 DNA: TGCGCCAGCATGCTGGGCCACTCCTACGAGCAGTACTTC
CDR3 protein: CASMLGHSYEQYF
D gene: NA
J gene: TRBJ2-7
clone size: NA
V gene: TRBV5-1

CDR3 DNA: TGTGCCATCAGAGGGACCTTCTCTGGGGCCAACGTCCTGACTTTC
CDR3 protein: CAIRGTFSGANVLTF
D gene: NA
J gene: TRBJ2-6
clone size: NA
V gene: TRBV10-3

CDR3 DNA: TGTGCCAGCAGTGGGGAAAAACTGTTTTTT
CDR3 protein: CASSGEKLFF
D gene: NA
J gene: TRBJ1-4
clone size: NA
V gene: TRBV6-1

CDR3 DNA: TGTGCCAGCTCGCCCTGGGACAGCTCGAATGGCTACACCTTC
CDR3 protein: CASSPWDSSNGYTF
D gene: TRBD1
J gene: TRBJ1-2
clone size: NA
V gene: TRBV18

CDR3 DNA: TGTGCCAGCAGCCAGGCGGGAGTCTCTGGAAACACCATATATTTT
CDR3 protein: CASSQAGVSGNTIYF
D gene: NA
J gene: TRBJ1-3
clone size: NA
V gene: TRBV14

CDR3 DNA: TGCGCCAGCAGCCAAGGAACAGGGGGCGTGAATGCCGGCTACACCTTC
CDR3 protein: CASSQGTGGVNAGYTF
D gene: TRBD1
J gene: TRBJ1-2
clone size: NA
V gene: TRBV4-3

CDR3 DNA: TGTGCCAGCAGCTTGGGTGGCGGCCAAGAGACCCAGTACTTC
CDR3 protein: CASSLGGGQETQYF
D gene: NA
J gene: TRBJ2-5
clone size: NA
V gene: TRBV5-6

CDR3 DNA: TGTGCCAGCAGCTCCGCCTCCCCCGGGACAGGGGGCGCTAAGTACTTC
CDR3 protein: CASSSASPGTGGAKYF
D gene: TRBD1
J gene: TRBJ2-4
clone size: NA
V gene: TRBV11-2

CDR3 DNA: TGTGCCAGCAGCCCAAGCGATGCCGGGGCGCGGACCCAGTACTTC
CDR3 protein: CASSPSDAGARTQYF
D gene: NA
J gene: TRBJ2-5
clone size: few
V gene: TRBV7-9

CDR3 DNA: TGTGCCAGCAGCCCCAAGCGGGAGTCGTACAATGAGCAGTTCTTC
CDR3 protein: CASSPKRESYNEQFF
D gene: TRBD2
J gene: TRBJ2-1
clone size: NA
V gene: TRBV7-2

CDR3 DNA: TGTGCCAGCAGCCCCATTAACAGGGCTGGAAACACCATATATTTT
CDR3 protein: CASSPINRAGNTIYF
D gene: NA
J gene: TRBJ1-3
clone size: NA
V gene: TRBV5-6

CDR3 DNA: TGTGCCAGCTCACCGGACAGGGGGCTTCACGAGCAGTACTTC
CDR3 protein: CASSPDRGLHEQYF
D gene: TRBD1
J gene: TRBJ2-7
clone size: NA
V gene: TRBV18

CDR3 DNA: TGCGCCAGCAGTCATCGGGGATTGGGGTCGCCAGGACGATTTTACGAGCAGTACTTC
CDR3 protein: CASSHRGLGSPGRFYEQYF
D gene: NA
J gene: TRBJ2-7
clone size: NA
V gene: TRBV23-1

CDR3 DNA: TGCGCCAGCAGCCGTGGCGCGGGTGACTCCTACAATGAGCAGTTCTTC
CDR3 protein: CASSRGAGDSYNEQFF
D gene: NA
J gene: TRBJ2-1
clone size: NA
V gene: TRBV4-3

CDR3 DNA: TGTGCCAGCAGCTTAGACAGGACACACACTGAAGCTTTCTTT
CDR3 protein: CASSLDRTHTEAFF
D gene: NA
J gene: TRBJ1-1
clone size: NA
V gene: TRBV7-2

CDR3 DNA: TGTGCCAGCAGCTTAGTAATGGGGCAGGTGAACACTGAAGCTTGCTTT
CDR3 protein: CASSLVMGQVNTEACF
D gene: NA
J gene: TRBJ1-1
clone size: NA
V gene: TRBV11-2

CDR3 DNA: TGCGCCAGCAGCCGGGCTGAAAGGGATCAAGAGACCCAGTACTTC
CDR3 protein: CASSRAERDQETQYF
D gene: NA
J gene: TRBJ2-5
clone size: NA
V gene: TRBV5-1

CDR3 DNA: TGCGCCAGCAGCCAAGTTACTAGCGGGAGTTACAATGAGCAGTTCTTC
CDR3 protein: CASSQVTSGSYNEQFF
D gene: TRBD2
J gene: TRBJ2-1
clone size: NA
V gene: TRBV4-1

CDR3 DNA: TGTGCCAGCAGTTACGTTGGCAGGAGCACCTACGAGCAGTACTTC
CDR3 protein: CASSYVGRSTYEQYF
D gene: NA
J gene: TRBJ2-7
clone size: NA
V gene: TRBV6-6

CDR3 DNA: TGTGCCAGCAGCTTAGGGCAGGATGATGAGCAGTTCTTC
CDR3 protein: CASSLGQDDEQFF
D gene: NA
J gene: TRBJ2-1
clone size: few
V gene: TRBV7-2

CDR3 DNA: TGTGCCAGCTCACCACAGGCAGGTCGATTCAATGAGCAGTTCTTC
CDR3 protein: CASSPQAGRFNEQFF
D gene: NA
J gene: TRBJ2-1
clone size: NA
V gene: TRBV18

CDR3 DNA: TGTGCCACCAGCAGAGTTGGGACAGACCAAGAGACCCAGTACTTC
CDR3 protein: CATSRVGTDQETQYF
D gene: TRBD1
J gene: TRBJ2-5
clone size: NA
V gene: TRBV15

CDR3 DNA: TGTGCCAGCAGCTTAGCGGCGGGGGATTACGAGCAGTACTTC
CDR3 protein: CASSLAAGDYEQYF
D gene: TRBD2
J gene: TRBJ2-7
clone size: NA
V gene: TRBV7-9

CDR3 DNA: TGCAGCGTTCCAGGGCCCTCTGGAAACACCATATATTTT
CDR3 protein: CSVPGPSGNTIYF
D gene: NA
J gene: TRBJ1-3
clone size: NA
V gene: TRBV29-1

CDR3 DNA: TGTGCCAGCAGCGTAGCGGGCGGGGAGCTGTTTTTT
CDR3 protein: CASSVAGGELFF
D gene: NA
J gene: TRBJ2-2
clone size: few
V gene: TRBV9

CDR3 DNA: TGTGCCAGCAGCCGAACCCAGCCGGGACTAGCGGGGGATGAGCAGTTCTTC
CDR3 protein: CASSRTQPGLAGDEQFF
D gene: TRBD2
J gene: TRBJ2-1
clone size: once
V gene: TRBV27

CDR3 DNA: TGTGCCAGCTCATCGGGGAACGAGGATGAGCAGTTCTTC
CDR3 protein: CASSSGNEDEQFF
D gene: NA
J gene: TRBJ2-1
clone size: NA
V gene: TRBV18

CDR3 DNA: TGCGCCAGCAGCCAAGATACTAGCGGGCGCGGTGAGCAGTTCTTC
CDR3 protein: CASSQDTSGRGEQFF
D gene: TRBD2
J gene: TRBJ2-1
clone size: few
V gene: TRBV4-3

CDR3 DNA: TGCGCCAGCAGCTCTACAGGGGGCTTCGCAGATACGCAGTATTTT
CDR3 protein: CASSSTGGFADTQYF
D gene: TRBD1
J gene: TRBJ2-3
clone size: few
V gene: TRBV5-1

CDR3 DNA: TGTGCCAGCTCACCACCGGGTCAGGGGGCTCACTTGCCCCAGCATTTT
CDR3 protein: CASSPPGQGAHLPQHF
D gene: TRBD1
J gene: TRBJ1-5
clone size: NA
V gene: TRBV18

CDR3 DNA: TGCAGCGCTAGACCCCGACAGGCCAACTACTTGCGACCCTACGAGCAGTACTTC
CDR3 protein: CSARPRQANYLRPYEQYF
D gene: NA
J gene: TRBJ2-7
clone size: NA
V gene: TRBV29-1

CDR3 DNA: TGTGCCAGCAGTTTATTCCGGGATACGCAGTATTTT
CDR3 protein: CASSLFRDTQYF
D gene: NA
J gene: TRBJ2-3
clone size: NA
V gene: TRBV28

CDR3 DNA: TGTGCCAGCAGCGTAACGGGACAGGGGGCTGATGGCTACACCTTC
CDR3 protein: CASSVTGQGADGYTF
D gene: TRBD1
J gene: TRBJ1-2
clone size: few
V gene: TRBV9

CDR3 DNA: TGTGCCAGCACCAGAGGACAGGGGGGGACCTACGAGCAGTACTTC
CDR3 protein: CASTRGQGGTYEQYF
D gene: TRBD1
J gene: TRBJ2-7
clone size: NA
V gene: TRBV6-6

CDR3 DNA: TGTGCCAGCAGCTTAGCGACAGGCTGGAATTCACCCCTCCACTTT
CDR3 protein: CASSLATGWNSPLHF
D gene: NA
J gene: TRBJ1-6
clone size: NA
V gene: TRBV7-9

CDR3 DNA: TGTGCCAGCAGCTTGGCCGCAGGGGCCGGGGCCAACGTCCTGACTTTC
CDR3 protein: CASSLAAGAGANVLTF
D gene: NA
J gene: TRBJ2-6
clone size: NA
V gene: TRBV5-4